The 24 T cell receptor beta chains listed next were all sequenced from one sample in a study of metastatic and nonmetastatic thyroid tumors. TCRdb re-processed the PCR reads through MiXCR. This sample yields just over 20,000 clones, of which approximately 14% are seen a single time; about 19% belongs to the top ten. Every patient underwent thyroid surgery untreated. The sample consisted of blood. These receptor sequences come from a female donor with papillary thyroid cancer or a benign thyroid nodule (not recorded which). Some clones in this sample may be carry-over from other donors' samples.

This clone was counted many times. The chain couples TRBV7-8 to TRBJ1-5; the match to TRBD1 covers 7 bases. The CDR3 is made up of 15 amino acids. In germline, CDR1 is SGHVS, CDR2 FQNEAQ. J lost 4 bases, V lost 5 bases, and 8 bases had no gene match. The CDR3 spells CASSPRRDRNQPQHF. CDR3 bases: TGTGCCAGCAGCCCGCGCCGGGACAGAAATCAGCCCCAGCATTTT.

This clone was seen many times. The chain recombines TRBV2 with TRBJ2-5, with D possibly TRBD1 on 6 matching bases. CDR1 and CDR2 (germline): SNHLY, FYNNEI. The CDR3 has 15 residues. Trimming took 5 bases from V and 1 from J, leaving 14 bases between them. The CDR3 is CASSQTGQLQETQYF. The DNA of the CDR3 is TGTGCCAGCAGTCAAACAGGACAGCTCCAAGAGACCCAGTACTTC.

This clone occurred many times. The chain is built from TRBV20-1 and TRBJ2-7, with 9 bases identical to TRBD2. The V segment lost 3 bases and the J segment 6 bases; nucleotides outside the gene matches: 9. Germline CDR1 reads DFQATT; CDR2 reads SNEGSKA (reference sequence). CDR3 length: 14 residues. This CDR3 reads CSARALAGFGEQYF. The CDR3 DNA sequence: TGCAGTGCTAGGGCCCTAGCGGGATTCGGCGAGCAGTACTTC.

This clone is medium-sized. The chain has TRBV6-2 or TRBV6-3 and TRBJ1-2; D is ambiguous. The length of the CDR3 is 13 residues. Trimming removed 2 bases at V and 1 base at J, with 5 bases between. Per germline, CDR1 MNHEY and CDR2 SVGEGT. CDR3 protein: CASSYDRNYGYTF. The CDR3 coding sequence is TGTGCCAGCAGTTACGACCGTAACTATGGCTACACCTTC.

This chain uses TRBV2 with TRBJ2-3, with TRBD2 matching over 9 bases. The germline V gene has CDR1 SNHLY and CDR2 FYNNEI. J lost 7 bases, V lost 6 bases, and 14 bases had no gene match. CDR3 size: 16 residues. In nucleotides, the CDR3 is TGTGCCAGCAGCTCCCGGACTAGCGTGTGGCCTAATACGCAGTATTTT. Translation: CASSSRTSVWPNTQYF.

The chain links TRBV20-1 to TRBJ1-2, with D unclear. CDR1 is DFQATT, CDR2 SNEGSKA, per germline (reference sequence). This CDR3 region has 12 residues. Trimming cost V 0 bases and J 3 bases, with 5 bases left between them. CDR3 sequence (DNA): TGCAGTGCTAGAGATCAGGACTATGGCTACACCTTC. Translating it yields CSARDQDYGYTF.

The chain couples TRBV9 to TRBJ1-2, with D unresolved. Germline assignment: CDR1 SGDLS and CDR2 YYNGEE. The CDR3 extends over 12 amino acids. The ends were cut back, 0 bases at V and 3 bases at J, with 3 bases in the middle. This CDR3 is CASSVGDYGYTF. In nucleotides, the CDR3 is TGTGCCAGCAGCGTAGGGGACTATGGCTACACCTTC.

This clone is termed medium-sized (0.01 to 0.1%). This rearrangement joins TRBV6-1 to TRBJ1-1, with a possible D match to TRBD1 (5 bases). Germline V gives CDR1 MNHNS, CDR2 SASEGT. Trimming left V 4 bases short and J 6 bases short, with 12 bases between. The CDR3 covers 13 residues. CDR3 coding DNA: TGTGCCAGCAGTGTGTTCGAAGGGGCTGAAGCTTTCTTT. Translation gives CASSVFEGAEAFF.

As regards this clone: This clone may be a read error of a much larger clone one base away. Other DNA sequences from this sample encode an identical CDR3 as well. This sequence joins TRBV4-1 and TRBJ1-4; D uncertain. The germline V gene encodes CDR1 MGHRA and CDR2 YSYEKL. This CDR3 spans 15 amino acids. CDR3: CASSPQTATNEKLFF. The CDR3 DNA reads TGCGCCAGCAGCCCCCAGACCGCAACTAATGAGAAACTGTTTTTT.

This clone was observed many times. V and J are TRBV7-6 and TRBJ1-2; 10 nucleotides agree with TRBD1. The germline V gene has CDR1 SGHVS and CDR2 FNYEAQ. CDR3 length: 17 amino acids. V lost 5 bases to trimming and J lost 7 bases; unmatched junction nucleotides: 16. DNA for the CDR3: TGTGCCAGCAGCCCGACGAAGGGACAGGGGATTCTCGGTGGCTACACCTTC. It is translated as CASSPTKGQGILGGYTF.

This clone ranks as medium-sized. The chain joins TRBV6-1 to TRBJ1-2; maybe TRBD1 (6 bases). With 0 bases removed from V and 8 bases from J, the gap between germline ends came to 19 bases. CDR3 length equals 16 residues. CDR1 and CDR2 (germline): MNHNS, SASEGT. CDR3 sequence (DNA): TGTGCCAGCAGTGAAGCCTGGGGGCTGAAACTATGGGGCTACACCTTC. It specifies CASSEAWGLKLWGYTF.

This clone was recorded many times. The chain has TRBV29-1 and TRBJ2-3; TRBD2 aligns across 7 bases. Per germline, CDR1 SQVTM and CDR2 ANQGSEA. The CDR3 runs 14 residues. With V trimmed by 2 bases and J by 2 bases, 4 bases remained unmatched. For the CDR3, the DNA is TGCAGCGTTGAACCGGGACTACACACAGATACGCAGTATTTT. Protein product: CSVEPGLHTDTQYF.

This clone showed up many times. Within the sample, other DNA sequences also encode this same CDR3. This chain uses TRBV10-3 with TRBJ2-7; the D call may be TRBD1 or TRBD2 (5 bases each). This CDR3 has 12 residues. Germline V lookup: CDR1 ENHRY, CDR2 SYGVKD. V was pared by 11 bases and J by 7 bases, with 18 bases between. This CDR3 reads CALRRGPEEQYF. The CDR3 DNA is TGTGCCCTTCGTCGGGGCCCCGAGGAGCAGTACTTC.

Only a few counts were recorded for this clone. The chain couples TRBV28 to TRBJ1-4; 9 bases agree with TRBD1. Germline-derived CDR1 and CDR2 are MDHEN and SYDVKM. CDR3 size: 18 residues. Trimming cost V 6 bases and J 2 bases; bases outside gene matches: 13. The CDR3, as DNA: TGTGCCAGCAGCCTTGGGACAGGGACATTGGCCACTAATGAAAAACTGTTTTTT. It yields the protein CASSLGTGTLATNEKLFF.

The V gene is TRBV5-1, the J gene TRBJ2-7, with a possible D match to TRBD1 (6 bases). The CDR3 totals 14 residues. Germline-derived CDR1 and CDR2 are SGHRS and YFSETQ. The germline V and J ends were trimmed by 0 bases and 5 bases, with 12 bases remaining between them. The CDR3 region is CASSLGQGRNEQYF. CDR3 nucleotide sequence: TGCGCCAGCAGCTTGGGGCAGGGGAGAAACGAGCAGTACTTC.

This clone is medium-sized in the sample. CDR3 DNA: TGTGCCAGCAGTTTTGGGGCGATCTCTGGAAACACCATATATTTT. Its protein is CASSFGAISGNTIYF. The gene calls are TRBV28 and TRBJ1-3, with D possibly being TRBD1 (5 bases). Trimming removed 3 bases at V and 0 bases at J, with 9 bases between. Germline CDR1 MDHEN, CDR2 SYDVKM. The CDR3 totals 15 residues.

Ten or more counts support this clone. The chain uses TRBV29-1 and TRBJ1-2, with TRBD1 matching over 8 bases. Germline CDR1 is SQVTM and CDR2 is ANQGSEA. The CDR3 extends over 12 amino acids. The trim removed 4 bases at V and 8 bases at J, leaving 6 bases unmatched. The CDR3 sequence is CSVALQGAGYTF. In DNA, the CDR3 is TGCAGCGTTGCTCTGCAGGGGGCCGGCTACACCTTC.

This clone has at least ten counts. This may come from a read error, since a much larger clone is one base off. The chain uses TRBV28 and TRBJ2-3; D gene ambiguous. Germline V lookup: CDR1 MDHEN, CDR2 SYDVKM. Between the trimmed V and J ends, which lost 5 bases and 11 bases, there was a span of 11 bases. The CDR3 sequence is 11 residues long. The CDR3 loop is CASSVRARQYF. CDR3 DNA sequence: TGTGCCAGCAGTGTCCGGGCCCGGCAGTATTTT. The whole variable domain, filled in from reference TRBV28 and TRBJ2-3, reads DVKVTQSSRYLVKRTGEKVFLECVQDMDHENMFWYRQDPGLGLRLIYFSYDVKMKEKGDIPEGYSVSREKKERFSLILESASTNQTSMYLCASSVRARQYFGPGTRLTVL.

This clone was detected only once. V usage is TRBV11-2 and J usage is TRBJ2-1; D gene ambiguous. The V gene lost 6 bases and the J gene lost 8 bases, with 14 bases spanning the gap. The CDR3 contains 13 residues. From germline, CDR1 is SGHAT and CDR2 FQNNGV. The CDR3 loop is CASRLTAADEQFF. DNA for the CDR3: TGTGCCAGCAGACTTACGGCGGCCGATGAGCAGTTCTTC.

This clone counts as medium-sized. Within the sample, other DNA sequences also encode this same CDR3. J is TRBJ2-7 and V is TRBV28; D is perhaps TRBD1 or TRBD2 (5 bases each). The CDR3 loop spans 14 amino acids. Trimming stripped 4 bases from V and 4 bases from J, with 14 bases between. The germline V gene has CDR1 MDHEN and CDR2 SYDVKM. The CDR3 spells CASSYGSEGYEQYF. The CDR3 DNA follows: TGTGCCAGCAGTTATGGGTCAGAGGGGTACGAGCAGTACTTC.

By share of the sample, this clone is medium-sized. The CDR3 spells CASSNRQGAREQYF. The CDR3, as DNA: TGTGCCAGCAGTAACCGACAGGGGGCGCGCGAGCAGTACTTC. This chain joins TRBV28 and TRBJ2-7; 10 bases match TRBD1. CDR3 length: 14 amino acids. J was trimmed by 6 bases and V by 5 bases; bases with no gene match: 7. Germline-derived CDR1 and CDR2 are MDHEN and SYDVKM.

Ten or more counts support this clone. The J gene is TRBJ1-5, the V gene TRBV7-2, with D unclear. The CDR3 is 13 amino acids. Germline-derived CDR1 and CDR2 are SGHTA and FQGNSA. The germline V and J ends were trimmed by 2 bases and 4 bases, with 6 bases remaining between them. The CDR3 nucleotides are TGTGCCAGCAGCTTATGGTGGAATCAGCCCCAGCATTTT. Protein sequence: CASSLWWNQPQHF.

This clone has a count of ten or more. The chain employs TRBV28 and TRBJ1-1; 7 positions agree with TRBD1. The CDR3 extends over 12 amino acids. Losses at the gene ends were 6 bases for V and 6 bases for J; bases not matched to a gene: 4. CDR1 is MDHEN, CDR2 SYDVKM, per germline. The CDR3 coding sequence is TGTGCCAGCAGCACCGGGACAGCTGAAGCTTTCTTT. Protein: CASSTGTAEAFF.

The V and J genes are TRBV7-2 and TRBJ1-2, with 9 bases that match TRBD1. The CDR3 is made up of 14 amino acids. Germline V lookup: CDR1 SGHTA, CDR2 FQGNSA. With 5 bases clipped from V and 7 bases from J, the junction kept 8 bases outside the gene matches. CDR3 in amino acids: CASSPWGTGSGYTF. The CDR3 bases are TGTGCCAGCAGCCCATGGGGGACAGGGAGTGGCTACACCTTC.